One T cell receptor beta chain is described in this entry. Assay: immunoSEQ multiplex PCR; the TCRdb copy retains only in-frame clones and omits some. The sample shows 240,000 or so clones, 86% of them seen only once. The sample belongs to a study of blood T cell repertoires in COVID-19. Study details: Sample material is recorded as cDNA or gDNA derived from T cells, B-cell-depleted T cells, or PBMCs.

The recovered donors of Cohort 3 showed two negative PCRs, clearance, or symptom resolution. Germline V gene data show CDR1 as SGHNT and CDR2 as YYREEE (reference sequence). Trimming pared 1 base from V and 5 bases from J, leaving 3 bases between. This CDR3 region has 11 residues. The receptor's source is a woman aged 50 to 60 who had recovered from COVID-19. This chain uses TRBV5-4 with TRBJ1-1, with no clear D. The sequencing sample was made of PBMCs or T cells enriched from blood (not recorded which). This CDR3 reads CASSLYTEAFF. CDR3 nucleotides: TGTGCCAGCAGCTTGTATACTGAAGCTTTCTTT. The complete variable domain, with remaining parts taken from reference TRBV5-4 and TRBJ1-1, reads ETGVTQSPTHLIKTRGQQVTLRCSSQSGHNTVSWYQQALGQGPQFIFQYYREEENGRGNFPPRFSGLQFPNYSSELNVNALELDDSALYLCASSLYTEAFFGQGTRLTVV.